Detailed here is one TCR beta chain. Its antigen remains unknown. This record comes from a study of OX40 agonist ivuxolimab in advanced cancers. Study outcomes and limitations: Blood T cells, both CD4+ and CD8+, expanded clonally by week 6 at 0.1 to 3.0 mg/kg. Expanded clones belonging to CD8+ T cells outnumbered, on average, those of CD4+.

V lost 3 bases, J lost 2 bases, and 14 bases lay in between. CDR3 length equals 15 residues. Germline CDR1 and CDR2: MNHEY and SVGAGI. The method was immunoSEQ multiplex PCR; TCRdb's version includes in-frame clones alone and lacks a portion of them. The sample records 50,000 to 60,000 clones, less than 90% being singletons. The chain uses TRBV6-5 and TRBJ2-7; D gene uncertain. This sequence was found in an adult with an advanced solid tumor such as melanoma, head and neck, liver or kidney cancer. The sample consisted of CD4+ or CD8+ T cells sorted from blood, taken in a trial of the OX40 agonist ivuxolimab. The CDR3 loop reads CASSYEAGMTYEQYF. DNA for the CDR3: TGTGCCAGCAGTTATGAGGCTGGCATGACCTACGAGCAGTACTTC.